The clone carrying this T cell receptor beta chain appeared many times. The antigen remains undetermined. The data originate from a study of CD8 T cells in ankylosing spondylitis. Whole-study findings and limits: Disease-linked clones were CD8+ and relatively rare in peripheral blood. Blood of patients with ankylosing spondylitis appeared to be characterized by a TCR beta motif of several highly homologous variants.

TCRdb independently ran MiXCR on the 5' RACE reads; one entry per CDR3 protein. The table has 150,000 to 200,000 distinct CDR3 sequences, around 10% seen once. Sequencing was done on a sample of blood, either unsorted or a sorted T cell fraction (not recorded which). This receptor was identified in a male donor with ankylosing spondylitis or in good health (not recorded which).

The DNA for the CDR3 is TGTGCCAGCAGTTTCACAGAGATCTCCTACGAGCAGTACTTC. This encodes CASSFTEISYEQYF. The chain combines TRBV6-2 or TRBV6-3 with TRBJ2-7; D unresolved. The CDR3 sequence is 14 residues long. Germline V gives CDR1 MNHEY, CDR2 SVGEGT. Trimming removed 4 bases at V and 0 bases at J, with 10 bases between.